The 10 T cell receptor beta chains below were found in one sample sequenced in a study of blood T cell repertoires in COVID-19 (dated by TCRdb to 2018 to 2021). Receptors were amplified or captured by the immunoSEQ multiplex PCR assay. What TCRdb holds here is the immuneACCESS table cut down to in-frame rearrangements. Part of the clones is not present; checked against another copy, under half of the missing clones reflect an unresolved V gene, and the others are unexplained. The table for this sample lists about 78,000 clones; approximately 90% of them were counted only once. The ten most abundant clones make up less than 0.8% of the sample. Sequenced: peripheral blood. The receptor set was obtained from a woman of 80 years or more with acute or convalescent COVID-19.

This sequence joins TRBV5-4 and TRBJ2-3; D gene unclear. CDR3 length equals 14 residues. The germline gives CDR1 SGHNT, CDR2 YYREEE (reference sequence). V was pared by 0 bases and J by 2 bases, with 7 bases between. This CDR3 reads CASSLGQNTDTQYF. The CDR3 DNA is TGTGCCAGCAGCTTGGGGCAAAACACAGATACGCAGTATTTT.

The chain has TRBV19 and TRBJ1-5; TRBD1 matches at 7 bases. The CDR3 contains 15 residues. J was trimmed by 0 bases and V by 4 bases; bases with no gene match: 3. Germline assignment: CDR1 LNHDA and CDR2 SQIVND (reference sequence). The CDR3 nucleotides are TGTGCCAGTAGTAACAGGGGTAATAGCAATCAGCCCCAGCATTTT. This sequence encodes CASSNRGNSNQPQHF.

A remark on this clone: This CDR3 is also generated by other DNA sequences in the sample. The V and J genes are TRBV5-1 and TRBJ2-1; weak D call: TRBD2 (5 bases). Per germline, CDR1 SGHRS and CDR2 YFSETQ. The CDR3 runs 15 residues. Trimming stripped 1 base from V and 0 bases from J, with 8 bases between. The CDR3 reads CASSLSGSSYNEQFF. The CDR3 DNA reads TGCGCCAGCAGCTTGTCTGGGAGCTCCTACAATGAGCAGTTCTTC.

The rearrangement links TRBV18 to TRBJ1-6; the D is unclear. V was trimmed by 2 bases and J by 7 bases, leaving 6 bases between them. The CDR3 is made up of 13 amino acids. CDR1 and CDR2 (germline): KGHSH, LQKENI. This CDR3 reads CASSPVQNSPLHF. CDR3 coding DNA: TGTGCCAGCTCACCAGTCCAGAATTCACCCCTCCACTTT. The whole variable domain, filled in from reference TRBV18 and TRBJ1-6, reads NAGVMQNPRHLVRRRGQEARLRCSPMKGHSHVYWYRQLPEEGLKFMVYLQKENIIDESGMPKERFSAEFPKEGPSILRIQQVVRGDSAAYFCASSPVQNSPLHFGNGTRLTVT.

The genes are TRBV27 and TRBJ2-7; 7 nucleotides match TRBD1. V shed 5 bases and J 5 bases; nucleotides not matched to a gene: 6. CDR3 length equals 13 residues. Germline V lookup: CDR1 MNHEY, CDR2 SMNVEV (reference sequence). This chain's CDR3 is CASSHPQGDEQYF. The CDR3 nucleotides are TGTGCCAGCAGTCACCCTCAGGGGGACGAGCAGTACTTC.

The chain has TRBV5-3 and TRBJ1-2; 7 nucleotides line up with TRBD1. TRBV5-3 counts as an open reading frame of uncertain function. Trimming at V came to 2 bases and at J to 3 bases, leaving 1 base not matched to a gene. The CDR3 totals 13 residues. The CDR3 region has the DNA TGTGCCAGAAGCTTACAGGGGTACTATGGCTACACCTTC. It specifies CARSLQGYYGYTF.

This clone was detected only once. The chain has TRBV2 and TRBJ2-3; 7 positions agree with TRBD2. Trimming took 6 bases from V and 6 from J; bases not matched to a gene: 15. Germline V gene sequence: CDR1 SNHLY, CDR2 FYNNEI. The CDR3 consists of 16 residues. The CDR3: CASSPLANPRSDTQYF. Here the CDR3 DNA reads TGTGCCAGCAGCCCACTAGCGAACCCGAGGTCCGATACGCAGTATTTT.

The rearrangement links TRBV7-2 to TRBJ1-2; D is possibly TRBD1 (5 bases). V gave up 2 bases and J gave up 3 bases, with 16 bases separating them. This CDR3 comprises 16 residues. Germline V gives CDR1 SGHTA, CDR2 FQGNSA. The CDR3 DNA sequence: TGTGCCAGCAGCTTATACGGTGGCAGGGATGACTATGGCTACACCTTC. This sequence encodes CASSLYGGRDDYGYTF.

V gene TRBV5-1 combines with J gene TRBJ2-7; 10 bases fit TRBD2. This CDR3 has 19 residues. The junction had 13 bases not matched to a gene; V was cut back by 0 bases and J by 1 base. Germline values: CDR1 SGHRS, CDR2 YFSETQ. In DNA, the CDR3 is TGCGCCAGCAGCTTGGAGCCTTGGTTAGCGGGAGGACTTTCCTACGAGCAGTACTTC. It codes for CASSLEPWLAGGLSYEQYF.

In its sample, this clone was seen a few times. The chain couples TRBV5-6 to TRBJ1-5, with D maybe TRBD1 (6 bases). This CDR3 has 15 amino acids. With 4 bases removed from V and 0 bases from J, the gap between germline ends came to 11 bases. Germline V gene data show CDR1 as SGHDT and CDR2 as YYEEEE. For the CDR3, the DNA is TGTGCCAGCAGCCGGACAGCGAATAGCAATCAGCCCCAGCATTTT. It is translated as CASSRTANSNQPQHF.